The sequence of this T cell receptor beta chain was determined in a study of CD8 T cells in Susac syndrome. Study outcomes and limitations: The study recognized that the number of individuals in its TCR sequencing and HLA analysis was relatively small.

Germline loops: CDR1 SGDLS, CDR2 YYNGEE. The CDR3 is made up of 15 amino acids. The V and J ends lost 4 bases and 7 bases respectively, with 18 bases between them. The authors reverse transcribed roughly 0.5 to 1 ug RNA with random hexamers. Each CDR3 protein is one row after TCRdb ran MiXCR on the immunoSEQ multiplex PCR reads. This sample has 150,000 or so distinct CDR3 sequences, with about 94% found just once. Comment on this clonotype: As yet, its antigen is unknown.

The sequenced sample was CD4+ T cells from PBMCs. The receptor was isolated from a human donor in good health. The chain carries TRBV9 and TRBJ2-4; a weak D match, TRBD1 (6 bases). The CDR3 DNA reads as TGTGCCAGCAGCCTAGACGGGAAAGGGGGTAACATTCAGTACTTC. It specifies CASSLDGKGGNIQYF.